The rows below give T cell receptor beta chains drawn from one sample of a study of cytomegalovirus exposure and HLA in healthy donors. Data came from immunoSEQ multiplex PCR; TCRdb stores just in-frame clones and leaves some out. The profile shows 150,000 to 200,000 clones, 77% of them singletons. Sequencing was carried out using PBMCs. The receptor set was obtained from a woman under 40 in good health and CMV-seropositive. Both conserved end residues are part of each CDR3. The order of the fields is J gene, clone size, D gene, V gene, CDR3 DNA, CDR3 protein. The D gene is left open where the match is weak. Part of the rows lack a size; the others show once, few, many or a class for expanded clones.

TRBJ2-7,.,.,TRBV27,TGTGCCAGCAGTTTATCGAACTTCCCCCGCTACGAGCAGTACTTC,CASSLSNFPRYEQYF
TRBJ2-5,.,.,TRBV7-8,TGTGCCAGCAGCTTCGGGTACCAAGAGACCCAGTACTTC,CASSFGYQETQYF
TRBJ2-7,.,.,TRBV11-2,TGTGCCAGCAGCCCGAGGCTTGGCCCTTCCTACGAGCAGTACTTC,CASSPRLGPSYEQYF
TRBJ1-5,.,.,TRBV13,TGTGCCAGCAGCTCATCTGGGGGGTTTCAGGATCAGCCCCAGCATTTT,CASSSSGGFQDQPQHF
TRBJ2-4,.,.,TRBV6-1,TGTGCCAGCATCTCTGTAGCCAAAAACATTCAGTACTTC,CASISVAKNIQYF
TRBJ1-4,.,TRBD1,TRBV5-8,TGTGCCAGCAGCTTGCGTCAGGGGGCGGTTAATGAAAAACTGTTTTTT,CASSLRQGAVNEKLFF
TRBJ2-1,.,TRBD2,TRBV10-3,TGTGCCATCAGTCCGGGACTAGCGGGGATGGTGAATGAGCAGTTCTTC,CAISPGLAGMVNEQFF
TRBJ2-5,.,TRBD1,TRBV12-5,TGTGCTAGTGGACCCGGACAGGGGTTCTCAGTTTGGGAGACCCAGTACTTC,CASGPGQGFSVWETQYF
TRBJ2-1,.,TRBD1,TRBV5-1,TGCGCCAGCAGCTCCAGACAGGGGCCTGACAATGAGCAGTTCTTC,CASSSRQGPDNEQFF
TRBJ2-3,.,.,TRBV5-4,TGTGCCAGCAGCTTACAGGGAAACTTGGATACGCAGTATTTT,CASSLQGNLDTQYF
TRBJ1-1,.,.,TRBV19,TGTGCCAGTAGCTCACGAGCGGAAAGGAACACTGAAGCTTTCTTT,CASSSRAERNTEAFF
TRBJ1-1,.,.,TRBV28,TGTGCCAGCAGTTTATCCCCAATCAACAGTTTCTTT,CASSLSPINSFF
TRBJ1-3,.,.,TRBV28,TGTGCCAGCAGTGACTCGAGGGTCTCTGGAAACACCATATATTTT,CASSDSRVSGNTIYF
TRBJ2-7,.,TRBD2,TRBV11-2,TGTGCCAGCAGCCTACTAGCGGGAGGGCCGGGCGAGCAGTACTTC,CASSLLAGGPGEQYF
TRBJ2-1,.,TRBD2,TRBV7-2,TGTGCCAGCAGCCCGAGCGGGAGTAACTACAATGAGCAGTTCTTC,CASSPSGSNYNEQFF
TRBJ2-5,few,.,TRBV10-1,TGCGCCAGCAGTGAGACCCCGGGAGCCGAGACCCAGTACTTC,CASSETPGAETQYF